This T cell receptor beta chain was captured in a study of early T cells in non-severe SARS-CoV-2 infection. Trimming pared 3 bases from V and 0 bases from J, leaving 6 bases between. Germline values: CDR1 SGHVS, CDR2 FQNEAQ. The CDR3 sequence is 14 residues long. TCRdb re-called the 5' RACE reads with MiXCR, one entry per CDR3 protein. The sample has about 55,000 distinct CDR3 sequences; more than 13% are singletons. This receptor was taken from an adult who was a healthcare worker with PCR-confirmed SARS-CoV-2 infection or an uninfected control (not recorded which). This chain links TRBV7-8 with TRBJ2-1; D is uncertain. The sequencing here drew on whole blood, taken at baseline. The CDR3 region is CASSFLSSYNEQFF. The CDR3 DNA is TGTGCCAGCAGCTTCTTGAGCTCCTACAATGAGCAGTTCTTC.